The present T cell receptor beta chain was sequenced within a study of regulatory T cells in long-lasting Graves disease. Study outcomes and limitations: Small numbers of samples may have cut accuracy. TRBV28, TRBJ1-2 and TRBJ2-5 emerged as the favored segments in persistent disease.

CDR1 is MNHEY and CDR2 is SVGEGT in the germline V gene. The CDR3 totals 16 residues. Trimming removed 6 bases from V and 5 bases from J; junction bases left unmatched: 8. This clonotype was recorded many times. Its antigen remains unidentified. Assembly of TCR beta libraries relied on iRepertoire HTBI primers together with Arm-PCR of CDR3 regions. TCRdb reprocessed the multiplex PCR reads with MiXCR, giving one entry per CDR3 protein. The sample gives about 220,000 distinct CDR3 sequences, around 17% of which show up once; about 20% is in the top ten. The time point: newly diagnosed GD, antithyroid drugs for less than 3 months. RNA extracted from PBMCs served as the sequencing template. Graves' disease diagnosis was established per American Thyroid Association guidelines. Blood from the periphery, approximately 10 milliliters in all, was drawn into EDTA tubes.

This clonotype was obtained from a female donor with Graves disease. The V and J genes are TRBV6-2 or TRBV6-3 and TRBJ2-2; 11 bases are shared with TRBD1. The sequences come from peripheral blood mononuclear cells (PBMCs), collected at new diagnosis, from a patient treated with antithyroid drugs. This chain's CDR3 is CASSLGTGGLTGELFF. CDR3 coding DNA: TGTGCCAGCAGCCTGGGGACAGGGGGGCTAACCGGGGAGCTGTTTTTT.